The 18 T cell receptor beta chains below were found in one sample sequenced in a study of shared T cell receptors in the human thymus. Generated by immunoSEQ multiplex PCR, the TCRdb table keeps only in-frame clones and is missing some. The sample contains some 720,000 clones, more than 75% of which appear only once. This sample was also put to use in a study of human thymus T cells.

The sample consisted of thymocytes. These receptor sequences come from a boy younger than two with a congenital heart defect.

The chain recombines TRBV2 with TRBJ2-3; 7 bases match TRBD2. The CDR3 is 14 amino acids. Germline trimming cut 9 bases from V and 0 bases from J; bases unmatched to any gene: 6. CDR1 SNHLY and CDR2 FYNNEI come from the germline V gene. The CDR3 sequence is CARGGGASTDTQYF. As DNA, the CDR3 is TGTGCCAGGGGGGGAGGGGCTAGCACAGATACGCAGTATTTT.

The CDR3 region has the DNA TGTGCCAGCAGCTCCCAGGTCCGGGAGACCCAGTACTTC. Encoded protein: CASSSQVRETQYF. V is TRBV7-6 and J is TRBJ2-5; D is undetermined. The V end was cut by 4 bases, the J end by 5 bases, with 11 bases between. The CDR3 spans 13 residues. Germline V gene data show CDR1 as SGHVS and CDR2 as FNYEAQ.

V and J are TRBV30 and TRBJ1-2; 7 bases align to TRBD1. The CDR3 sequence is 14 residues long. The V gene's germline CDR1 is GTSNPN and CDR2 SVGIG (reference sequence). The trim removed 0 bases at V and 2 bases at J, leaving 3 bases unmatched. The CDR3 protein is CAWSVRGQNYGYTF. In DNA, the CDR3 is TGTGCCTGGAGTGTAAGGGGACAGAACTATGGCTACACCTTC.

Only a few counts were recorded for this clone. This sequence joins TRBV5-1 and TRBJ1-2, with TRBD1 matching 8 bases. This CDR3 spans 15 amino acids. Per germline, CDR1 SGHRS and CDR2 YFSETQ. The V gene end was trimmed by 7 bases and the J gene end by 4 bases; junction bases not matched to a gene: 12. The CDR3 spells CASGGFDRGGYGYTF. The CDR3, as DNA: TGCGCCAGCGGCGGCTTCGACAGGGGCGGCTATGGCTACACCTTC.

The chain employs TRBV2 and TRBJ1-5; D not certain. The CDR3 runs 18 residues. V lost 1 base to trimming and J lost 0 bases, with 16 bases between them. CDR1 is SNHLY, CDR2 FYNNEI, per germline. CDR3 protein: CASSEGRAESYSNQPQHF. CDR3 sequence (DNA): TGTGCCAGCAGTGAAGGAAGAGCGGAATCCTATAGCAATCAGCCCCAGCATTTT.

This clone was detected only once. The CDR3 bases are TGTGCCTGCAAGGACAGGACGCGTGTAGGGAACACCGGGGAGCTGTTTTTT. It is translated as CACKDRTRVGNTGELFF. This chain connects TRBV28 to TRBJ2-2; 7 bases fit TRBD1. This CDR3 spans 17 amino acids. V gave up 11 bases and J gave up 1 base; unmatched junction bases: 16. CDR1 and CDR2 (germline): MDHEN, SYDVKM.

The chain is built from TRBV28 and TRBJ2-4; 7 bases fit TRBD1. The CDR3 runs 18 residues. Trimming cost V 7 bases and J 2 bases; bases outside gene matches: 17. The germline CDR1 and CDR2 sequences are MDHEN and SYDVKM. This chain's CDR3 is CASTLSGDSLRTKNIQYF. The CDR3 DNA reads TGTGCCAGCACCCTCTCAGGGGACAGCCTAAGGACCAAAAACATTCAGTACTTC.

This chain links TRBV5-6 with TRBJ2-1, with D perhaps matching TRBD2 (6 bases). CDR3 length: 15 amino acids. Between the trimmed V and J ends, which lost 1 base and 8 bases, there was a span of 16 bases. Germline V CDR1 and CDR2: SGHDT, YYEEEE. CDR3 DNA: TGTGCCAGCAGCTTGTTACGGGAGAGCTCTTATGAGCAGTTCTTC. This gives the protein CASSLLRESSYEQFF.

CDR3 bases: TGTGCCAGCAGTTTTGAGTACCAAGAGACCCAGTACTTC. Residues: CASSFEYQETQYF. This chain connects TRBV27 to TRBJ2-5, with D uncertain. The V end lost 3 bases, the J end lost 0 bases, and 5 bases lay between the germline ends. This CDR3 has 13 amino acids. Germline V CDR1 and CDR2: MNHEY, SMNVEV (reference sequence).

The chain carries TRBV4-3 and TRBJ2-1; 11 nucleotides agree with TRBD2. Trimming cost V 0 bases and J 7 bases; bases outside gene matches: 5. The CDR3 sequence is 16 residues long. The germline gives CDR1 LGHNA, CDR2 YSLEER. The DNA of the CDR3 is TGCGCCAGCAGCCAAGATAGAGCTAGCGGGAGGAATGAGCAGTTCTTC. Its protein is CASSQDRASGRNEQFF.

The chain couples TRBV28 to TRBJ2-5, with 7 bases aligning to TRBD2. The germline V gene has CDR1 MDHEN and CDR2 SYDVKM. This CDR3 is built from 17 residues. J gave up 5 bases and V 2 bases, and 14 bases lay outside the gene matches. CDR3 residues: CASSLGGGPTYRETQYF. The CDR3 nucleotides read TGTGCCAGCAGTTTAGGGGGAGGGCCTACTTACAGGGAGACCCAGTACTTC.

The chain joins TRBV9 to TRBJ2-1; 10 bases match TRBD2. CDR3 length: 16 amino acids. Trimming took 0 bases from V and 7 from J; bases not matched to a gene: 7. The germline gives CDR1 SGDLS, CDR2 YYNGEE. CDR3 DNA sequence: TGTGCCAGCAGCGTAGTTGGGACTAGCGACGTGAATGAGCAGTTCTTC. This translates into CASSVVGTSDVNEQFF.

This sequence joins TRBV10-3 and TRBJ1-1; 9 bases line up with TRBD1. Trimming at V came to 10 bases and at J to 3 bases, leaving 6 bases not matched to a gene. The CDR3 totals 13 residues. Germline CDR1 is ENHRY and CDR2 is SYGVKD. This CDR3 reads CANRQGEYTEAFF. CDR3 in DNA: TGTGCCAACCGACAGGGGGAATACACTGAAGCTTTCTTT.

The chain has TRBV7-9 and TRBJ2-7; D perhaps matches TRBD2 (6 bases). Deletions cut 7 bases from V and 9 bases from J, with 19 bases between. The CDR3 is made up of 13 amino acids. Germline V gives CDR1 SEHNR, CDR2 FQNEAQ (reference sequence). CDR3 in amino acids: CASTGRRDGGQYF. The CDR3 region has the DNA TGTGCCAGCACAGGACGACGGGACGGGGGGCAGTACTTC.

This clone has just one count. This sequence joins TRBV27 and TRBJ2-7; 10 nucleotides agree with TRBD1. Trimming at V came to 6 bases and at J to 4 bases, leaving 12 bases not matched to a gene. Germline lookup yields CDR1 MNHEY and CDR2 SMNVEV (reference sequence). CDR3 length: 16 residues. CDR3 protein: CASRIKGDRGSYEQYF. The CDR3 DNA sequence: TGTGCCAGCAGGATTAAGGGGGACAGGGGTTCGTACGAGCAGTACTTC.

The CDR3 DNA reads as TGTGCCAGCAGTTTAGGGACTAGCGGGAATGAGCAGTTCTTC. Translated, it gives CASSLGTSGNEQFF. This chain links TRBV28 with TRBJ2-1; 12 nucleotides match TRBD2. V dropped 2 bases and J dropped 7; count of bases not matched to a gene: 0. There are 14 residues in the CDR3. Germline loops: CDR1 MDHEN, CDR2 SYDVKM.

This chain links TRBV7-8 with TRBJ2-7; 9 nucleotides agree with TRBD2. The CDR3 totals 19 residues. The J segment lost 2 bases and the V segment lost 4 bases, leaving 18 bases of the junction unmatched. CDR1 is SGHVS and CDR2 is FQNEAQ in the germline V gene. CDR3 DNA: TGTGCCAGCAGCTCCTTAATACTACCGGGACTAGCCGGCACCTACGAGCAGTACTTC. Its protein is CASSSLILPGLAGTYEQYF.

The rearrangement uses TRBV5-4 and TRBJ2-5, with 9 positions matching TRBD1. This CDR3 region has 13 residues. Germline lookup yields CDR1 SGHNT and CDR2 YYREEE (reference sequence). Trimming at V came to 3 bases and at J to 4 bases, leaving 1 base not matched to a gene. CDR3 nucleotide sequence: TGTGCCAGCAGCTGGACAGGGGCAGAGACCCAGTACTTC. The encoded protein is CASSWTGAETQYF.